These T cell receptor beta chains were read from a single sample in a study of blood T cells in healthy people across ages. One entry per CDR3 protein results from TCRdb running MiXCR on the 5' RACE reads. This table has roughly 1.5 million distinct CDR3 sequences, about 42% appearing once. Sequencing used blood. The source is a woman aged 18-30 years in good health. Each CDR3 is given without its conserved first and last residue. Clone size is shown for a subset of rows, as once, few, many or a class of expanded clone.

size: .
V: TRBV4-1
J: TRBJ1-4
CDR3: ASSQESGTGGVTTNEKLF

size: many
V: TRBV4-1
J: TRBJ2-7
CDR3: ASSQDRGRYEQY

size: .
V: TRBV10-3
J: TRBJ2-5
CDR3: AIRPGTSGGSSETQY

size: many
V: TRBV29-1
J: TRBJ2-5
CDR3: SVEETSAETQY

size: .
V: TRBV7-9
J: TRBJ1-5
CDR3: ASSSRGELNQPQH

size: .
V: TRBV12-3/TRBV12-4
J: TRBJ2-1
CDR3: ASSFSGAGGNNEQF

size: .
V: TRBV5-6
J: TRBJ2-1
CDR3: ASSAIQAPGLTNGEQF

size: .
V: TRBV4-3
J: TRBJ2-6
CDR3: ASSHGTAGAGANVLT

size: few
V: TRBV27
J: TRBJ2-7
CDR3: ASSLSVEGDEQY

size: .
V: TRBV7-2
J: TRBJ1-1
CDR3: ASSHPGVITEAF

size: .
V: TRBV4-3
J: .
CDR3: ASSQDLGLAGGKQETQF

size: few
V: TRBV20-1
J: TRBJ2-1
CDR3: SPRDRVVDEKF

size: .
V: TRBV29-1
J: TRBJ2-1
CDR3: SVEGLSGGRRF

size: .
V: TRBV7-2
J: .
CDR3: AGSLVPGRFRSYEQY

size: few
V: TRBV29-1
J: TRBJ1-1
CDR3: SGGTRFRNTEAF

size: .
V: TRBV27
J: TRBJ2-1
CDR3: ASSSGLALDEQF

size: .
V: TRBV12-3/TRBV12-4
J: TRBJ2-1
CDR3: ASRPQIASNEQF

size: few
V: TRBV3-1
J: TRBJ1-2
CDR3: ASRKDGPYGYT

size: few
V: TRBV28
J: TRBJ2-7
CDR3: ASSLPAGRSYEQY

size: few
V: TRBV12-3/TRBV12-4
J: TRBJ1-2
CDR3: ASRALLGGYT

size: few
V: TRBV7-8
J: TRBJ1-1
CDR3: ASSSRRITVNTEAF

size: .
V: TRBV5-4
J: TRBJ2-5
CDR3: ASSFRVSTSGGKETQY

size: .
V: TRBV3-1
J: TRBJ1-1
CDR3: VSSQGTSIGAF

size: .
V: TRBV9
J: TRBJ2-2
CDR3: ASSVTGQGTGELF

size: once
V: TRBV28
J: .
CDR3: ASRSPNSGETQY

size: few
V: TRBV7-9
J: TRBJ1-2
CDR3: ASSLEGPWSGYGYT

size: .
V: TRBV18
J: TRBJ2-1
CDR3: ASSPWAGNEQF

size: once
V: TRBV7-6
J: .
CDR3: ASSLEGGWYEQY

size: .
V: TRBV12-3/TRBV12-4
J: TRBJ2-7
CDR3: ASRLGGYEQY

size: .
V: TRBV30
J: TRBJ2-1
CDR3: AWSGSYNEQF